The 13 T cell receptor beta chains listed next were all sequenced from one sample in a study of blood T cell repertoires in COVID-19 (dated by TCRdb to the early 2020s). The library came from the immunoSEQ multiplex PCR assay. The table was pulled from immuneACCESS by TCRdb, which kept in-frame rearrangements only. Such tables lose some clones; where checked, under half of the loss comes from unresolved V genes, and the rest has no known cause. Here the sample has a few hundred thousand clones; 85% to 90% occur a single time. Roughly 1.4% of the sample comes from the top ten. Sequencing was carried out using peripheral blood. The origin of the receptors is a man at least 80 years old with acute or convalescent COVID-19.

The chain links TRBV2 to TRBJ2-7, with D possibly matching TRBD1 (6 bases). This CDR3 is 13 amino acids long. V was clipped by 4 bases and J by 5 bases, with 12 bases between them. Germline-derived CDR1 and CDR2 are SNHLY and FYNNEI. The CDR3 protein is CASSAFQGHEQYF. CDR3 bases: TGTGCCAGCAGTGCTTTTCAGGGGCACGAGCAGTACTTC.

The chain combines TRBV11-2 with TRBJ2-7, with TRBD1 identical over 8 bases. J was trimmed by 6 bases and V by 2 bases; bases with no gene match: 6. Germline V gives CDR1 SGHAT, CDR2 FQNNGV. The CDR3 consists of 14 residues. This CDR3 reads CASSLFSGGREQYF. For the CDR3, the DNA is TGTGCCAGCAGCTTATTTTCAGGGGGCCGCGAGCAGTACTTC.

The CDR3 reads CARRSGSPGWDKNIQYF. Written as DNA, the CDR3 is TGCGCCAGACGGAGCGGGAGTCCCGGGTGGGACAAAAACATTCAGTACTTC. The genes are TRBV4-1 and TRBJ2-4, with 8 bases identical to TRBD2. The CDR3 extends over 17 amino acids. The germline V gene has CDR1 MGHRA and CDR2 YSYEKL. Trimming at V came to 9 bases and at J to 3 bases, leaving 16 bases not matched to a gene.

This chain joins TRBV4-1 and TRBJ2-1, with 7 bases aligning to TRBD2. The V gene end was trimmed by 4 bases and the J gene end by 0 bases; junction bases not matched to a gene: 12. There are 18 residues in the CDR3. The germline gives CDR1 MGHRA, CDR2 YSYEKL. The CDR3 DNA sequence: TGCGCCAGCAGCCGTCAAGCTAGCGGAGCAGGCTCCTACAATGAGCAGTTCTTC. Residues: CASSRQASGAGSYNEQFF.

V gene TRBV2 combines with J gene TRBJ2-2, with 10 bases that match TRBD1. Per germline, CDR1 SNHLY and CDR2 FYNNEI. This CDR3 is built from 15 residues. V lost 4 bases, J lost 4 bases, and 3 bases stayed unmatched. The CDR3, as DNA: TGTGCCAGCAGTGGACAGGGGGCCGGCACCGGGGAGCTGTTTTTT. It is translated as CASSGQGAGTGELFF.

This clone has just one count. J is TRBJ1-1 and V is TRBV6-6; no clear D gene. This CDR3 contains 15 residues. Trimming pared 0 bases from V and 1 base from J, leaving 9 bases between. The germline V gene has CDR1 MNHNY and CDR2 SVGAGI (reference sequence). The CDR3 DNA reads as TGTGCCAGCAGTTACTCGGCAGGAGGGAACACTGAAGCTTTCTTT. Translated: CASSYSAGGNTEAFF.

This clone was counted a single time. The chain has TRBV24-1 and TRBJ2-7, with D tentatively TRBD2 (5 bases). Trimming shortened V by 4 bases and J by 2 bases, and 14 bases separated the two germline ends. The CDR3 spans 15 residues. Germline CDR1 reads KGHDR; CDR2 reads SFDVKD. CDR3 DNA sequence: TGTGCCACCAGTGACCCCCGGGCTAGCACCTACGAGCAGTACTTC. It codes for CATSDPRASTYEQYF.

The rearrangement uses TRBV7-2 and TRBJ1-2; D unresolved. This CDR3 comprises 14 residues. Germline V lookup: CDR1 SGHTA, CDR2 FQGNSA. V was pared by 7 bases and J by 4 bases, with 16 bases between. CDR3 DNA: TGTGCCAGCATGCAACAGCCGTCACTCTATGGCTACACCTTC. It encodes CASMQQPSLYGYTF.

This clone was counted a few times. The chain is built from TRBV4-3 and TRBJ1-1; D is possibly TRBD1 (6 bases). The length of the CDR3 is 15 residues. The germline CDR1 and CDR2 sequences are LGHNA and YSLEER. The V end was cut by 4 bases, the J end by 0 bases, with 12 bases between. The CDR3 here is CASSLRTDLNTEAFF. The CDR3, as DNA: TGCGCCAGCAGCCTCCGGACAGACTTGAACACTGAAGCTTTCTTT.

This clone was seen only once. The V call is TRBV7-2, the J call TRBJ2-7; D perhaps matches TRBD1 (6 bases). Germline V gene data show CDR1 as SGHTA and CDR2 as FQGNSA. V lost 1 base and J 0 bases, leaving 13 bases between the germline ends. CDR3 size: 16 residues. The DNA of the CDR3 is TGTGCCAGCAGCTTAGTGGCAGGGGTACTCTCCTACGAGCAGTACTTC. Its translation is CASSLVAGVLSYEQYF.

This clone was seen a handful of times. The chain has TRBV12-5 and TRBJ2-1; tentatively, D is TRBD2 (5 bases). The CDR3 runs to 12 residues. With 5 bases removed from V and 6 bases from J, the gap between germline ends came to 8 bases. Germline assignment: CDR1 LGHNT and CDR2 FRNRAP. The CDR3 spells CASGPGINEQFF. Here the CDR3 DNA reads TGTGCTAGTGGTCCCGGGATCAATGAGCAGTTCTTC.

The rearrangement joins TRBV29-1 to TRBJ2-7; D may be TRBD1 (6 bases). The CDR3 length is 13 residues. Per the germline V gene, CDR1 is SQVTM and CDR2 is ANQGSEA. V was pared by 6 bases and J by 3 bases, with 15 bases between. CDR3 residues: CSVTGHKNYEQYF. CDR3 nucleotides: TGCAGCGTCACAGGGCATAAGAACTACGAGCAGTACTTC.

The chain employs TRBV5-1 and TRBJ2-5, with a possible D match to TRBD1 (5 bases). The V gene lost 5 bases and the J gene lost 5 bases, with 19 bases spanning the gap. Germline V gene lookup returns CDR1 SGHRS and CDR2 YFSETQ. CDR3 length: 15 amino acids. The DNA for the CDR3 is TGCGCCAGCAGAGAGTTAGGGGATTTGTGGGAGACCCAGTACTTC. As protein: CASRELGDLWETQYF.